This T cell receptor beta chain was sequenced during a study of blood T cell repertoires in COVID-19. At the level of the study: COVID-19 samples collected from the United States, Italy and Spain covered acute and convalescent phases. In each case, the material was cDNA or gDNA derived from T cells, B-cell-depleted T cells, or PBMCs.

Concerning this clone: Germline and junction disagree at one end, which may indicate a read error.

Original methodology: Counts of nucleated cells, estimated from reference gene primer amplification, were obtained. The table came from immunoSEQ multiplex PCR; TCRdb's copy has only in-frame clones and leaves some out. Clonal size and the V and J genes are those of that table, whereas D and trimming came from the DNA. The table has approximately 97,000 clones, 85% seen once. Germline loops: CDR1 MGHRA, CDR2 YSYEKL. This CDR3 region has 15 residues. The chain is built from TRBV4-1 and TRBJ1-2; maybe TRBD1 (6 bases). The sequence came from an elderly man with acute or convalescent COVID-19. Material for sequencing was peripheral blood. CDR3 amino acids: CASTQTVRGYYGYTF. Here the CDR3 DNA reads TGCGCCAGCACCCAAACGGTTAGGGGGTACTATGGCTACACCTTC.